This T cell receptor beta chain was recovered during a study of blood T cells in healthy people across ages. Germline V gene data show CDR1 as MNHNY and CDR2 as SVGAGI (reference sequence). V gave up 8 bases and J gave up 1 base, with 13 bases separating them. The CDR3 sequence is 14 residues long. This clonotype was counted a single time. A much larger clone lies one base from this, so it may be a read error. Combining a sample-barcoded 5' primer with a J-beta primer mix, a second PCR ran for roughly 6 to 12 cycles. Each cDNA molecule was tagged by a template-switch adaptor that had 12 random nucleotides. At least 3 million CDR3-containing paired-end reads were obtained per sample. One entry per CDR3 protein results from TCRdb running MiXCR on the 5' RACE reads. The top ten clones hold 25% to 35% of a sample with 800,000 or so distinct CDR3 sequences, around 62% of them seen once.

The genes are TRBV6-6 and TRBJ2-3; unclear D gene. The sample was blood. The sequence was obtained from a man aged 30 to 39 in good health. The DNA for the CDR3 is TGTGCCAGCCGCGCGTTTGGTGGCACAGATACGCAGTATTTT. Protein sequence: CASRAFGGTDTQYF.